These 10 T cell receptor beta chains were sequenced from one sample in a study of radiotherapy plus CTLA-4 blockade in lung cancer. Sequenced by immunoSEQ multiplex PCR; TCRdb stores in-frame clones only, minus some. The sample contains roughly 73,000 clones, roughly 87% of which appear only once. The source material was peripheral blood, sampled from a patient treated with radiotherapy plus ipilimumab. Source of these receptors: a human donor with non-small cell lung cancer that progressed on radiotherapy plus ipilimumab.

The rearrangement joins TRBV27 to TRBJ1-5; unclear D gene. Germline V gene data show CDR1 as MNHEY and CDR2 as SMNVEV (reference sequence). The CDR3 is 15 amino acids. Trimming left V 5 bases short and J 1 base short, with 12 bases between. CDR3 loop: CASSVPGGSNQPQHF. The CDR3 nucleotides read TGTGCCAGCAGTGTACCGGGAGGCAGCAATCAGCCCCAGCATTTT.

The rearrangement links TRBV18 to TRBJ2-6; D not certain. V gave up 3 bases and J gave up 0 bases, with 6 bases separating them. Germline V gene lookup returns CDR1 KGHSH and CDR2 LQKENI. CDR3 size: 15 residues. CDR3 DNA: TGTGCCAGCTCACCCCAGGACTCTGGGGCCAACGTCCTGACTTTC. Translation: CASSPQDSGANVLTF.

The CDR3 region has the DNA TGTGCCACCGGAAGGGGATCTAGCGGCAGTCCGTACGAGCAGTACTTC. Encoded protein: CATGRGSSGSPYEQYF. V gene TRBV27 combines with J gene TRBJ2-7, with 7 bases that match TRBD2. CDR1 and CDR2 from the germline V gene are MNHEY and SMNVEV (reference sequence). V lost 10 bases and J lost 4; bases outside the gene matches: 19. CDR3 length equals 16 residues.

J is TRBJ2-7 and V is TRBV11-3; D gene unclear. This CDR3 spans 13 amino acids. Germline CDR1 reads SGHNT; CDR2 reads YENEEA. V was cut by 7 bases and J by 3 bases, with 13 bases left in between. CDR3 amino acids: CASTGGPYYEQYV. Here the CDR3 DNA reads TGTGCCAGCACCGGCGGACCGTACTACGAGCAGTACGTC.

The chain employs TRBV7-9 and TRBJ2-2; D uncertain. From germline, CDR1 is SEHNR and CDR2 FQNEAQ (reference sequence). The CDR3 covers 16 residues. V was cut by 1 base and J by 0 bases, with 9 bases left in between. The CDR3 DNA sequence: TGTGCCAGCAGCTTAGGAGGTGGCGCGAACACCGGGGAGCTGTTTTTT. Its protein is CASSLGGGANTGELFF.

With regard to this clone: Sequence at one end of the junction differs from germline and may be a read error. Other nucleotide sequences in the sample specify the same CDR3. This rearrangement joins TRBV5-1 to TRBJ1-5; 7 positions match TRBD1. This CDR3 is built from 15 residues. Germline values: CDR1 SGHRS, CDR2 YFSETQ. The CDR3 coding sequence is TGCGCCAGCAGCTTAGGGACAGCCTTTAATCAGCCCCAGCACTTT. This sequence encodes CASSLGTAFNQPQHF.

This sequence joins TRBV6-5 and TRBJ1-5; 9 bases line up with TRBD1. The CDR3 has 15 residues. Germline lookup yields CDR1 MNHEY and CDR2 SVGAGI. The J segment lost 2 bases and the V segment lost 5 bases, leaving 4 bases of the junction unmatched. CDR3 amino acids: CASSLRTGGNQPQHF. In nucleotides, the CDR3 is TGTGCCAGCAGTCTCCGGACAGGGGGCAATCAGCCCCAGCATTTT.

The chain recombines TRBV21-1 with TRBJ2-7; the table's D gene call, TRBD2, was not cross checked with the DNA. TRBV21-1 has pseudogene status. CDR3 size: 16 residues. The CDR3 bases are TGTGCCAGCAGCAAGAATGAGACTAGCGGTACCTACGAGCAGTACGTC. It encodes CASSKNETSGTYEQYV.

This chain uses TRBV28 with TRBJ1-4; possible D gene TRBD1, 5 bases. The CDR3 spans 15 residues. Trimming removed 2 bases at V and 3 bases at J, with 10 bases between. Germline CDR1 MDHEN, CDR2 SYDVKM. The CDR3 region has the DNA TGTGCCAGCAGTTTAAGGGGCGGCCCTAATGAAAAACTGTTTTTT. Its protein is CASSLRGGPNEKLFF.

The chain employs TRBV9 and TRBJ2-3; the D is unclear. The germline V and J ends were trimmed by 4 bases and 0 bases, with 12 bases remaining between them. CDR3 length equals 15 residues. CDR1 is SGDLS, CDR2 YYNGEE, per germline. The CDR3 reads CASSLTSTSTDTQYF. The DNA of the CDR3 is TGTGCCAGCAGCCTTACAAGTACGAGCACAGATACGCAGTATTTT.